Included here is one TCR beta chain sequence, with context. What it binds is not known. Indicated treatment: about 20 received Ad26.COV2.S at low or high dose, single or two shots; about 5 received placebo; per-sample allocation not given. The samples were gathered on day 63 after the first injection of vaccine or placebo. What was given as vaccine was an Ad26 vector encoding Wuhan-strain SARS-CoV-2 spike. Germline CDR1 reads GTSNPN; CDR2 reads SVGIG (reference sequence). V gave up 6 bases and J gave up 4 bases; unmatched junction bases: 7. This CDR3 region has 15 residues. This record belongs to a study of Ad26.COV2.S vaccination and SARS-CoV-2 variants. As for the study in general: In the study, Ad26.COV2.S was injected intramuscularly once, or twice 56 days apart. Findings and limits, study-wide: Those who received vaccine or placebo ended up with similar non-spike TCR breadth.

Generated by immunoSEQ multiplex PCR, the TCRdb table keeps only in-frame clones and is missing some. The data hold more than 300,000 clones, with 86% observed a single time. The sample in question was peripheral blood, obtained in a trial of Ad26.COV2.S vaccine versus placebo. The receptor comes from a person between 18 and 59 years old who received the Ad26.COV2.S COVID-19 vaccine or a placebo. The rearrangement joins TRBV30 to TRBJ2-3; 13 nucleotides agree with TRBD2. CDR3 DNA sequence: TGTGCCTGCGCCCCGACTAGCGGGAGGCCAGATACGCAGTATTTT. Encoded protein: CACAPTSGRPDTQYF.